Following are 28 T cell receptor beta chains from one sample sequenced in a study of neoadjuvant anti-PD-1 for oral cavity cancer (dated by TCRdb to the early 2020s). The library relied on the immunoSEQ multiplex PCR assay. The table was pulled from immuneACCESS by TCRdb, which kept in-frame rearrangements only. Such tables lose some clones; where checked, under half of the loss comes from unresolved V genes, and the rest has no known cause. The sample data list around 15,000 clones, and less than 80% of these were observed just once. The top ten clones comprise approximately 2.5% of the sample. In the paper's terms, the time point label means: before neoadjuvant nivolumab. The sample here was PBMCs, taken before nivolumab (anti-PD-1) treatment. The receptors shown here come from a person between 40 and 80 years old with oral cavity squamous cell carcinoma.

This clone was seen a handful of times. The chain's CDR3 is CASTFMAGGSEQFF. The CDR3 nucleotides read TGTGCCAGTACCTTTATGGCAGGGGGCAGTGAGCAGTTCTTC. This chain uses TRBV19 with TRBJ2-1, with 8 bases that match TRBD1. Looked up from germline, CDR1 is LNHDA and CDR2 is SQIVND (reference sequence). V shed 7 bases and J 9 bases; nucleotides not matched to a gene: 11. This CDR3 has 14 residues.

The V call is TRBV7-9, the J call TRBJ2-1, with D unresolved. This CDR3 comprises 12 residues. Trimming pared 3 bases from V and 6 bases from J, leaving 6 bases between. The germline V gene encodes CDR1 SEHNR and CDR2 FQNEAQ (reference sequence). CDR3 amino acids: CASSFTLNEQFF. Written as DNA, the CDR3 is TGTGCCAGCAGCTTTACCCTCAATGAGCAGTTCTTC.

This clone has a single count. This chain links TRBV6-4 with TRBJ2-6; possibly TRBD2 for D (7 bases). The CDR3 covers 17 residues. The V gene lost 6 bases and the J gene lost 2 bases, with 17 bases spanning the gap. Germline V gene lookup returns CDR1 MRHNA and CDR2 SNTAGT. DNA of the CDR3: TGTGCCAGCAGCTCTAGGACGGGGGGCGCTGGGGCCAACGTCCTGACTTTC. Amino acids: CASSSRTGGAGANVLTF.

This chain uses TRBV28 with TRBJ1-1; 9 nucleotides line up with TRBD1. V lost 6 bases to trimming and J lost 4 bases; unmatched junction nucleotides: 18. The germline V gene encodes CDR1 MDHEN and CDR2 SYDVKM. CDR3 size: 18 residues. CDR3 amino acids: CASSPPRTGAYQITEAFF. CDR3 DNA sequence: TGTGCCAGCAGCCCCCCCCGGACAGGGGCCTACCAGATCACTGAAGCTTTCTTT.

This chain joins TRBV6-6 and TRBJ1-3; the D gene is possibly TRBD1 (6 bases). The CDR3 consists of 16 residues. V was clipped by 5 bases and J by 0 bases, with 14 bases between them. Germline-derived CDR1 and CDR2 are MNHNY and SVGAGI (reference sequence). As DNA, the CDR3 is TGTGCCAGCAGTAAGGGGGGACTGCACTCTGGAAACACCATATATTTT. This translates into CASSKGGLHSGNTIYF.

This clone was seen only a few times. The chain combines TRBV30 with TRBJ2-3, with TRBD2 as a possible D gene (6 bases). CDR1 and CDR2 from the germline V gene are GTSNPN and SVGIG (reference sequence). Trimming shortened V by 4 bases and J by 4 bases, and 12 bases separated the two germline ends. The CDR3 length is 13 residues. CDR3 loop: CAWTRGTSDTQYF. DNA of the CDR3: TGTGCCTGGACCCGCGGGACCTCAGATACGCAGTATTTT.

This sequence joins TRBV6-5 and TRBJ1-2; D unclear. Trimming took 4 bases from V and 7 from J, leaving 13 bases between them. This CDR3 has 13 residues. CDR1 and CDR2 (germline): MNHEY, SVGAGI. Here the CDR3 DNA reads TGTGCCAGCAGTTCAGCCCGCTATTCTGGCTACACCTTC. It is translated as CASSSARYSGYTF.

This chain joins TRBV2 and TRBJ1-1; possibly TRBD1 for D (5 bases). The CDR3 consists of 13 residues. Germline values: CDR1 SNHLY, CDR2 FYNNEI. V dropped 3 bases and J dropped 8 bases, with 13 bases sitting between them. The CDR3 nucleotides are TGTGCCAGCAGTGAGGTAGGGGAGCGGGAAGCTTTCTTT. This sequence encodes CASSEVGEREAFF.

In its sample, this clone was seen a few times. CDR3 protein: CASSIDPPGSYSNQPQHF. The CDR3 DNA sequence: TGTGCCAGTAGTATTGATCCCCCAGGCTCATATAGCAATCAGCCCCAGCATTTT. The chain is built from TRBV19 and TRBJ1-5; the D is unclear. CDR1 is LNHDA and CDR2 is SQIVND in the germline V gene (reference sequence). Trimming left V 3 bases short and J 0 bases short, with 18 bases between. CDR3 size: 18 residues. Combining the CDR3 with reference TRBV19 and TRBJ1-5 gives the whole variable domain DGGITQSPKYLFRKEGQNVTLSCEQNLNHDAMYWYRQDPGQGLRLIYYSQIVNDFQKGDIAEGYSVSREKKESFPLTVTSAQKNPTAFYLCASSIDPPGSYSNQPQHFGDGTRLSIL.

The chain recombines TRBV29-1 with TRBJ2-3; D is ambiguous. CDR3 size: 13 residues. Germline V gives CDR1 SQVTM, CDR2 ANQGSEA. V was clipped by 3 bases and J by 2 bases, with 9 bases between them. Written as DNA, the CDR3 is TGCAGCGTTGAGGGCCCGGACACAGATACGCAGTATTTT. Protein sequence: CSVEGPDTDTQYF.

The rearrangement joins TRBV29-1 to TRBJ1-1, with 7 nucleotides matching TRBD1. The CDR3 has 13 amino acids. CDR1 is SQVTM and CDR2 is ANQGSEA in the germline V gene. V was pared by 4 bases and J by 4 bases, with 6 bases of the junction left unmatched. CDR3 amino acids: CSVGQQGPTEAFF. The DNA of the CDR3 is TGCAGCGTTGGTCAACAGGGGCCCACTGAAGCTTTCTTT.

This chain joins TRBV7-8 and TRBJ2-7; TRBD2 aligns across 8 bases. CDR1 is SGHVS and CDR2 is FQNEAQ in the germline V gene. This CDR3 has 16 amino acids. Germline trimming cut 4 bases from V and 6 bases from J; bases unmatched to any gene: 14. The CDR3, as DNA: TGTGCCAGCAGCTCCAGCGGGGGCCTAAGGGGGTTCGAGCAGTACTTC. Amino acid sequence: CASSSSGGLRGFEQYF.

This clone was detected only a few times. The chain combines TRBV11-2 with TRBJ1-2, with D unresolved. Germline V gene data show CDR1 as SGHAT and CDR2 as FQNNGV. Trimming cost V 1 base and J 6 bases, with 9 bases left between them. The CDR3 extends over 13 amino acids. In nucleotides, the CDR3 is TGTGCCAGCAGCTTAGGGGCCGGGGATGGCTACACCTTC. Translating it yields CASSLGAGDGYTF.

The chain joins TRBV29-1 to TRBJ1-1; D is unclear. This CDR3 spans 11 amino acids. The V end lost 7 bases, the J end lost 3 bases, and 9 bases lay between the germline ends. Germline CDR1 reads SQVTM; CDR2 reads ANQGSEA. The CDR3 loop is CSGGWDTEAFF. DNA for the CDR3: TGCAGCGGGGGTTGGGACACTGAAGCTTTCTTT.

The V gene is TRBV6-5, the J gene TRBJ2-7, with TRBD2 as a possible D gene (6 bases). The CDR3 spans 12 residues. Germline V gene data show CDR1 as MNHEY and CDR2 as SVGAGI. The V end lost 8 bases, the J end lost 3 bases, and 11 bases lay between the germline ends. The CDR3 region has the DNA TGTGCCAGCCGCGGGGCTAACTACGAGCAGTACTTC. This encodes CASRGANYEQYF.

This clone was seen only once. V is TRBV5-1 and J is TRBJ1-4; perhaps TRBD1 as D (6 bases). This CDR3 contains 14 residues. Germline V CDR1 and CDR2: SGHRS, YFSETQ. The V gene lost 4 bases and the J gene lost 3 bases, with 10 bases spanning the gap. CDR3 DNA sequence: TGCGCCAGCAGCACAGAGGGGGCTAATGAAAAACTGTTTTTT. This gives the protein CASSTEGANEKLFF.

Of note for this clone: A junction end diverges from the germline sequence, so it may reflect a read error. V and J are TRBV7-7 and TRBJ2-2, with D possibly matching TRBD1 (6 bases). From germline, CDR1 is SSHAT and CDR2 FNYEAQ (reference sequence). The CDR3 spans 13 residues. The CDR3, as DNA: TGTGCTAGCAGCTCCAAGACAGGCGGGGAGCTGTTTTTT. Its protein is CASSSKTGGELFF.

The J gene is TRBJ2-5, the V gene TRBV7-9, with TRBD1 matching 7 bases. With 5 bases clipped from V and 1 base from J, the junction kept 4 bases outside the gene matches. The length of the CDR3 is 14 residues. From germline, CDR1 is SEHNR and CDR2 FQNEAQ (reference sequence). The DNA for the CDR3 is TGTGCCAGCAGCCTTCGGACAGGCCAAGAGACCCAGTACTTC. Translated, it gives CASSLRTGQETQYF.

The table lists this clone with a few counts. J is TRBJ2-7 and V is TRBV5-1, with 7 bases fitting TRBD2. Germline V gene sequence: CDR1 SGHRS, CDR2 YFSETQ. V was clipped by 4 bases and J by 2 bases; unmatched bases: 9. The CDR3 runs to 15 residues. CDR3 nucleotide sequence: TGCGCCAGCAGCCCGGAGGCTAGCGGTGCCTACGAGCAGTACTTC. The encoded protein is CASSPEASGAYEQYF.

The table lists this clone with a count of one. V usage is TRBV6-1 and J usage is TRBJ1-1, with TRBD1 matching 7 bases. Germline-derived CDR1 and CDR2 are MNHNS and SASEGT. The V gene end was trimmed by 3 bases and the J gene end by 1 base; junction bases not matched to a gene: 2. The CDR3 consists of 14 residues. CDR3 in DNA: TGTGCCAGCAGTGAGACAGGGACGAACACTGAAGCTTTCTTT. Its protein is CASSETGTNTEAFF.

This chain uses TRBV27 with TRBJ2-3; D gene uncertain. V dropped 4 bases and J dropped 0 bases, with 17 bases sitting between them. The CDR3 loop spans 17 amino acids. From germline, CDR1 is MNHEY and CDR2 SMNVEV (reference sequence). This CDR3 is CASSSLPLMSSTDTQYF. The CDR3 nucleotides are TGTGCCAGCAGTTCTCTCCCATTGATGTCTAGCACAGATACGCAGTATTTT.

This chain uses TRBV2 with TRBJ1-4; D gene unclear. Germline CDR1 reads SNHLY; CDR2 reads FYNNEI. Trimming cost V 1 base and J 7 bases, with 13 bases left between them. The length of the CDR3 is 15 residues. The CDR3 DNA follows: TGTGCCAGCAGTGAAGACGGGATAGCGGGTGAAAAACTGTTTTTT. It yields the protein CASSEDGIAGEKLFF.

This chain joins TRBV6-5 and TRBJ2-5; perhaps TRBD1 as D (5 bases). Germline V CDR1 and CDR2: MNHEY, SVGAGI. CDR3 length: 15 amino acids. V lost 0 bases and J lost 5, with 13 bases in between. The CDR3 coding sequence is TGTGCCAGCAGTTACTCGAACCCCAGGGCGGAGACCCAGTACTTC. This encodes CASSYSNPRAETQYF.

The chain carries TRBV5-1 and TRBJ1-4; 7 bases agree with TRBD1. With 0 bases clipped from V and 5 bases from J, the junction kept 4 bases outside the gene matches. The CDR3 covers 15 residues. CDR1 and CDR2 from the germline V gene are SGHRS and YFSETQ. Here the CDR3 DNA reads TGCGCCAGCAGCTTGGGGGGACAGCGGAATGAAAAACTGTTTTTT. Translated: CASSLGGQRNEKLFF.

This clone came up a few times. The chain uses TRBV2 and TRBJ2-2, with a tentative D call TRBD1 (6 bases). This CDR3 is built from 15 residues. Germline CDR1 is SNHLY and CDR2 is FYNNEI. Deletions cut 5 bases from V and 6 bases from J, with 16 bases between. The CDR3 coding sequence is TGTGCCAGCAGTTCTGGACAGTTAGCCCCCGGGGAGCTGTTTTTT. Its translation is CASSSGQLAPGELFF.

The rearrangement links TRBV5-1 to TRBJ2-2, with unresolved D. The germline CDR1 and CDR2 sequences are SGHRS and YFSETQ. This CDR3 is built from 15 residues. Between the trimmed V and J ends, which lost 7 bases and 3 bases, there was a span of 16 bases. CDR3 residues: CASSPVASDTGELFF. In DNA, the CDR3 is TGCGCCAGCTCCCCGGTGGCCAGCGACACCGGGGAGCTGTTTTTT.

This clone was seen once. The J gene is TRBJ2-2, the V gene TRBV6-5; 10 nucleotides match TRBD2. The CDR3 has 15 residues. CDR1 is MNHEY and CDR2 is SVGAGI in the germline V gene. V lost 4 bases to trimming and J lost 4 bases; unmatched junction nucleotides: 3. CDR3 amino acids: CASSSLAGVTGELFF. The CDR3 bases are TGTGCCAGCAGTTCCCTAGCGGGAGTCACCGGGGAGCTGTTTTTT.

The genes are TRBV10-3 and TRBJ2-1; D possibly corresponds to TRBD2 (5 bases). CDR1 and CDR2 from the germline V gene are ENHRY and SYGVKD. Trimming removed 2 bases from V and 7 bases from J, with 15 bases in between. CDR3 size: 15 residues. The chain's CDR3 is CAISEVGDPGNEQFF. CDR3 coding DNA: TGTGCCATCAGTGAGGTGGGAGACCCGGGGAATGAGCAGTTCTTC.